This is a list of T cell receptor beta chains from one sample in a study of blood T cell repertoires in COVID-19. The repertoire was sequenced with immunoSEQ multiplex PCR; TCRdb's copy has only in-frame clones and lacks some. The sample lists over 250,000 clones; 80% to 90% were seen once. Sequencing was done on a sample of peripheral blood. These receptors were obtained from a woman aged 40 to 49 who had recovered from COVID-19. CDR3s include the opening cysteine and the closing phenylalanine or tryptophan. The D gene is left open where the match is weak. Part of the rows lack a size; the others show once, few, many or a class for expanded clones.

D gene	J gene	V gene	clone size	CDR3 DNA	CDR3 protein
NA	TRBJ2-3	TRBV9	NA	TGTGCCAGCAGCCCCAGGGCCGACCCTAGCACAGATACGCAGTATTTT	CASSPRADPSTDTQYF
TRBD1	TRBJ2-7	TRBV6-1	NA	TGTGCCAGCAGTGAAACCAGGCGGGACAGGGACTCCTACGAGCAGTACTTC	CASSETRRDRDSYEQYF
NA	TRBJ1-1	TRBV4-3	NA	TGCGCCAGCAGCCAAGGAACGACAGGGAACACTGAAGCTTTCTTT	CASSQGTTGNTEAFF
TRBD1	TRBJ2-7	TRBV7-2	once	TGTGCCAGCAGCTCAAAGGGGGCGCATCACTACGAGCAGTACTTC	CASSSKGAHHYEQYF
TRBD1	TRBJ1-2	TRBV19	NA	TGTGCCAGTAGTATGACAGGGTTCAAGGATGGCTACACCTTC	CASSMTGFKDGYTF
TRBD1	TRBJ2-7	TRBV18	NA	TGTGCCAGCTCACCAAACAGGGGTTCCTACGAGCAGTACTTC	CASSPNRGSYEQYF
NA	TRBJ2-2	TRBV5-1	NA	TGCGCCAGCAGCCACCGAACGGGGGCCGGGGAGCTGTTTTTT	CASSHRTGAGELFF
TRBD1	TRBJ2-1	TRBV27	once	TGTGCCAGCAGTTCGTCGACAGGGGATGCGTACAATGAGCAGTTCTTC	CASSSSTGDAYNEQFF
NA	TRBJ1-6	TRBV27	NA	TGTGCCAGCAGTTTAAGGGGGGGGACTTCACCCCTCCACTTT	CASSLRGGTSPLHF
TRBD1	TRBJ1-5	TRBV5-5	NA	TGTGCCAGCAGCTTCCGGGACAGGGTGGGTCAGCCCCAGCATTTT	CASSFRDRVGQPQHF
NA	TRBJ2-7	TRBV3-1/TRBV3-2	NA	TGTGCCAGCAGCTTGCTTGCCAGTGGCAACGAGCAGTACTTC	CASSLLASGNEQYF
NA	TRBJ1-2	TRBV5-1	NA	TGCGCCAGCAGCTCCGGGAGTCCTAACTATGGCTACACCTTC	CASSSGSPNYGYTF
TRBD1	TRBJ2-3	TRBV9	once	TGTGCCAGCAGCCCCTGGGACAGCCCCACAGATACGCAGTATTTT	CASSPWDSPTDTQYF
NA	TRBJ1-1	TRBV5-8	NA	TGTGCCAGCAACCTCGAGGGCAGGTCCACTGAAGCTTTCTTT	CASNLEGRSTEAFF
TRBD2	TRBJ2-3	TRBV7-9	NA	TGTGCCAGCAGCCCATCGGGACTAATAGATACGCAGTATTTT	CASSPSGLIDTQYF
NA	TRBJ1-3	TRBV9	NA	TGTGCCAGCAGCGCGCCGGGGGACTCTGGAAACACCATATATTTT	CASSAPGDSGNTIYF
NA	TRBJ1-1	TRBV6-5	NA	TGTGCCAGCAGCCTGAGGAGGGTCGCATTCACTGAAGCTTTCTTT	CASSLRRVAFTEAFF
TRBD2	TRBJ2-1	TRBV6-6	once	TGTGCCAGCAGTCGCGGACTAGCGGGGGGATCCTCCTACAATGAGCAGTTCTTC	CASSRGLAGGSSYNEQFF
NA	TRBJ1-5	TRBV13	NA	TGTGCCAGCAGCTTGGGCCCCCTAAGCAATCAGCCCCAGCATTTT	CASSLGPLSNQPQHF
NA	TRBJ1-2	TRBV6-5	NA	TGTGCCAGCAGTTACAGTTGGGCAGGGGTCTATGGCTACACCTTC	CASSYSWAGVYGYTF
TRBD1	TRBJ2-2	TRBV2	once	TGTGCCAGCGGACAGGGTCTTAGCGGGGAGCTGTTTTTT	CASGQGLSGELFF
TRBD1	TRBJ2-3	TRBV9	NA	TGTGCCAGCAGCTTTCCCGGGACAGGGTCAGATACGCAGTATTTT	CASSFPGTGSDTQYF
NA	TRBJ2-3	TRBV19	NA	TGTGCCAGTAGTATAAGGGGGTGGACAGATACGCAGTATTTT	CASSIRGWTDTQYF
NA	TRBJ2-7	TRBV6-5	NA	TGTGCCAGCATCCAGGGCTACGAGCAGTACTTC	CASIQGYEQYF